A single sample gave rise to the 31 T cell receptor beta chains below, sequenced in a study of T cells of healthy individuals (dated 2018 in TCRdb). Library prep was done by 5' RACE. The instrument was an Illumina MiSeq. TCRdb took the public reads, trimmed them with fastp at Q25, ran MiXCR for clone calling and kept in-frame beta chains. One record per CDR3 amino acid sequence lists the most common genes and DNA. A total of 50,000 to 55,000 distinct CDR3 sequences appear in this sample, roughly 14% of them only once. The ten largest clones add up to around 15% of the sample. All receptors derive from a human donor in good health.

V and J are TRBV6-5 and TRBJ2-7, with a possible D match to TRBD1 (6 bases). The CDR3 length is 14 residues. Germline CDR1 is MNHEY and CDR2 is SVGAGI. Trimming removed 5 bases at V and 5 bases at J, with 16 bases between. CDR3 protein: CASSEDRPPNEQYF. The DNA for the CDR3 is TGTGCCAGCAGTGAAGACAGGCCCCCAAACGAGCAGTACTTC.

This clonotype was observed at least ten times. The chain uses TRBV7-2 and TRBJ2-1, with TRBD2 as a possible D gene (6 bases). The germline V gene encodes CDR1 SGHTA and CDR2 FQGNSA. This CDR3 region has 16 residues. V shed 4 bases and J shed 5 bases, with 18 bases lying between them. CDR3 residues: CASSSVGTSPNNEQFF. For the CDR3, the DNA is TGTGCCAGCAGCTCCGTCGGGACTTCCCCAAACAATGAGCAGTTCTTC.

In its sample, this clonotype was seen a few times. The chain carries TRBV2 and TRBJ1-5; D is uncertain. The CDR3 sequence is 13 residues long. CDR1 and CDR2 from the germline V gene are SNHLY and FYNNEI. Trimming removed 7 bases at V and 4 bases at J, with 11 bases between. CDR3 sequence: CASTASVNQPQHF. DNA for the CDR3: TGTGCCAGCACAGCGTCGGTGAATCAGCCCCAGCATTTT.

The J gene is TRBJ1-2, the V gene TRBV18, with TRBD1 matching 7 bases. From germline, CDR1 is KGHSH and CDR2 LQKENI. J was trimmed by 8 bases and V by 5 bases; bases with no gene match: 11. The CDR3 extends over 14 amino acids. The CDR3 spells CASSATGVRHGYTF. The CDR3 coding sequence is TGTGCCAGCTCAGCTACAGGGGTTCGACACGGCTACACCTTC.

The sample holds many counts of this clonotype. V and J are TRBV24-1 and TRBJ2-5, with 7 nucleotides matching TRBD1. V trimming: 6 bases; J trimming: 3 bases; junction bases outside the gene matches: 3. There are 13 residues in the CDR3. The germline V gene encodes CDR1 KGHDR and CDR2 SFDVKD. CDR3 bases: TGTGCCACCAGTAGCGACAGGGAAGAGACCCAGTACTTC. Its protein is CATSSDREETQYF.

This clonotype was counted ten times or more. The chain employs TRBV7-9 and TRBJ1-1, with D possibly matching TRBD1 (5 bases). The CDR3 totals 14 residues. The V end was cut by 1 base, the J end by 2 bases, with 8 bases between. Germline V gene sequence: CDR1 SEHNR, CDR2 FQNEAQ (reference sequence). The CDR3 is CASSLGGGNTEAFF. CDR3 nucleotide sequence: TGTGCCAGCAGCTTAGGTGGGGGTAACACTGAAGCTTTCTTT.

This clonotype was recorded a few times. V is TRBV27 and J is TRBJ2-3; 7 bases agree with TRBD1. Per the germline V gene, CDR1 is MNHEY and CDR2 is SMNVEV (reference sequence). The V segment lost 8 bases and the J segment 1 base; nucleotides outside the gene matches: 9. The CDR3 runs 15 residues. The CDR3 here is CASAVQGSGTDTQYF. Here the CDR3 DNA reads TGTGCCAGCGCGGTACAGGGGTCTGGCACAGATACGCAGTATTTT.

The chain is built from TRBV6-2 or TRBV6-3 and TRBJ2-3; 8 nucleotides agree with TRBD2. Germline V CDR1 and CDR2: MNHEY, SVGEGT. V trimming: 6 bases; J trimming: 5 bases; junction bases outside the gene matches: 7. The CDR3 spans 14 residues. The CDR3 region has the DNA TGTGCCAGCAGCCCCCGGCTAGCGGGAGATACGCAGTATTTT. Its translation: CASSPRLAGDTQYF.

This clonotype has a count of ten or more. The gene calls are TRBV7-2 and TRBJ2-7; no clear D. The length of the CDR3 is 11 residues. The V and J ends lost 6 bases and 0 bases respectively, with 3 bases between them. CDR1 SGHTA and CDR2 FQGNSA come from the germline V gene. The CDR3 here is CASSLSYEQYF. CDR3 DNA: TGTGCCAGCAGTCTCTCCTACGAGCAGTACTTC. The whole variable domain, filled in from reference TRBV7-2 and TRBJ2-7, reads GAGVSQSPSNKVTEKGKDVELRCDPISGHTALYWYRQSLGQGLEFLIYFQGNSAPDKSGLPSDRFSAERTGGSVSTLTIQRTQQEDSAVYLCASSLSYEQYFGPGTRLTVT.

In this sample, this clonotype turned up many times. This chain uses TRBV2 with TRBJ2-2, with 12 bases that match TRBD2. Germline CDR1 and CDR2: SNHLY and FYNNEI. CDR3 length: 17 amino acids. V lost 6 bases, J lost 0 bases, and 5 bases stayed unmatched. In nucleotides, the CDR3 is TGTGCCAGCAGCATACTAGCGGGGGGAACGAACACCGGGGAGCTGTTTTTT. Translated: CASSILAGGTNTGELFF.

V is TRBV20-1 and J is TRBJ2-7; D may be TRBD2 (6 bases). V shed 7 bases and J shed 0 bases, with 10 bases lying between them. This CDR3 is built from 12 residues. Germline CDR1 reads DFQATT; CDR2 reads SNEGSKA (reference sequence). The DNA of the CDR3 is TGCAGTGTAACGACTAGCTCCTACGAGCAGTACTTC. It is translated as CSVTTSSYEQYF.

The chain uses TRBV9 and TRBJ1-1; D not resolved. The length of the CDR3 is 15 residues. Germline lookup yields CDR1 SGDLS and CDR2 YYNGEE. Trimming pared 4 bases from V and 1 base from J, leaving 14 bases between. The CDR3 DNA is TGTGCCAGCAGCCCAAGCGGGTCCCGGAACACTGAAGCTTTCTTT. It specifies CASSPSGSRNTEAFF. The whole variable domain, filled in from reference TRBV9 and TRBJ1-1, reads DSGVTQTPKHLITATGQRVTLRCSPRSGDLSVYWYQQSLDQGLQFLIQYYNGEERAKGNILERFSAQQFPDLHSELNLSSLELGDSALYFCASSPSGSRNTEAFFGQGTRLTVV.

This clonotype was counted only a few times. The rearrangement links TRBV20-1 to TRBJ1-1; TRBD1 matches 8 bases. V was clipped by 5 bases and J by 2 bases; unmatched bases: 7. CDR3 length: 14 residues. Germline CDR1 reads DFQATT; CDR2 reads SNEGSKA (reference sequence). The CDR3: CSAPRTGPNTEAFF. The CDR3 DNA follows: TGCAGTGCTCCAAGGACAGGGCCAAACACTGAAGCTTTCTTT.

This clonotype was picked up a small number of times. The chain couples TRBV9 to TRBJ2-6; D is ambiguous. The CDR3 is 16 residues long. Germline V CDR1 and CDR2: SGDLS, YYNGEE. Trimming took 4 bases from V and 2 from J, leaving 13 bases between them. The CDR3, as DNA: TGTGCCAGCAGCCCCCAGACCCTGGCTGGGGCCAACGTCCTGACTTTC. This translates into CASSPQTLAGANVLTF.

J is TRBJ2-1 and V is TRBV12-3 or TRBV12-4; 10 bases match TRBD2. Germline trimming cut 4 bases from V and 2 bases from J; bases unmatched to any gene: 8. The CDR3 spans 17 residues. The CDR3 DNA reads TGTGCCAGCAGTTCATCCGGGGGACTAGCGACCTACAATGAGCAGTTCTTC. Its translation is CASSSSGGLATYNEQFF.

This chain joins TRBV27 and TRBJ2-2; 12 positions match TRBD2. Looked up from germline, CDR1 is MNHEY and CDR2 is SMNVEV (reference sequence). V was pared by 5 bases and J by 7 bases, with 14 bases of the junction left unmatched. CDR3 size: 18 residues. The CDR3 region has the DNA TGTGCCAGCAGTCTCCTCCGGACTAGCGGGATAGGCGACGGGGAGCTGTTTTTT. Amino acids: CASSLLRTSGIGDGELFF.

This clonotype was seen many times. The chain employs TRBV5-1 and TRBJ2-1; a weak D match, TRBD1 (6 bases). The CDR3 extends over 15 amino acids. The ends were cut back, 5 bases at V and 0 bases at J, with 12 bases in the middle. Germline V lookup: CDR1 SGHRS, CDR2 YFSETQ. This CDR3 is CASRFDRTSYNEQFF. CDR3 sequence (DNA): TGCGCCAGCAGGTTTGACAGGACCTCCTACAATGAGCAGTTCTTC.

Ten or more counts support this clonotype. The rearrangement joins TRBV10-3 to TRBJ2-3; D uncertain. V was trimmed by 3 bases and J by 0 bases, leaving 10 bases between them. Germline CDR1 and CDR2: ENHRY and SYGVKD. This CDR3 is 15 amino acids long. The chain's CDR3 is CAISDEPISTDTQYF. As DNA, the CDR3 is TGTGCCATCAGTGATGAACCAATTAGCACAGATACGCAGTATTTT.

The rearrangement joins TRBV6-1 to TRBJ2-5, with TRBD2 matching 8 bases. This CDR3 has 14 amino acids. Germline-derived CDR1 and CDR2 are MNHNS and SASEGT. J gave up 2 bases and V 3 bases, and 2 bases lay outside the gene matches. The CDR3 DNA follows: TGTGCCAGCAGTGAGACGGGGGGGCAAGAGACCCAGTACTTC. This codes for CASSETGGQETQYF.

CDR3 DNA sequence: TGTGCCAGCAGCCAAGGATCGCCAGGGTATGGCTACACCTTC. Amino acids: CASSQGSPGYGYTF. This chain connects TRBV3-1 to TRBJ1-2; perhaps TRBD1 as D (5 bases). Germline CDR1 LGHDT, CDR2 YNNKEL (reference sequence). The length of the CDR3 is 14 residues. V was pared by 1 base and J by 5 bases, with 11 bases between.

This clonotype was picked up many times. The chain recombines TRBV29-1 with TRBJ2-3, with 8 bases matching TRBD1. The CDR3 runs to 12 residues. CDR1 is SQVTM, CDR2 ANQGSEA, per germline. Trimming removed 8 bases from V and 4 bases from J; junction bases left unmatched: 5. CDR3 in DNA: TGCAGCTCCGGACAGGGAGCAGATACGCAGTATTTT. It specifies CSSGQGADTQYF.

This clonotype has ten or more counts. This chain joins TRBV12-3 or TRBV12-4 and TRBJ2-7, with TRBD2 identical over 10 bases. With 1 base clipped from V and 0 bases from J, the junction kept 3 bases outside the gene matches. There are 16 residues in the CDR3. CDR3 sequence: CASSLVSSGGSYEQYF. For the CDR3, the DNA is TGTGCCAGCAGTTTAGTTTCTAGCGGGGGCTCCTACGAGCAGTACTTC.

As regards this clonotype: Sequence at one end of the junction differs from germline and may be a read error. V and J are TRBV11-2 and TRBJ1-2; 8 bases agree with TRBD1. Looked up from germline, CDR1 is SGHAT and CDR2 is FQNNGV. CDR3 length: 15 residues. The CDR3 spells CASSLRLTGDYGYNF. DNA for the CDR3: TGTGCCAGCAGCCTAAGACTGACAGGGGACTATGGCTACAACTTC. Full variable domain (outside the CDR3, taken from reference TRBV11-2 and TRBJ1-2): EAGVAQSPRYKIIEKRQSVAFWCNPISGHATLYWYQQILGQGPKLLIQFQNNGVVDDSQLPKDRFSAERLKGVDSTLKIQPAKLEDSAVYLCASSLRLTGDYGYNFGSGTRLTVV.

This rearrangement joins TRBV5-4 to TRBJ2-7; TRBD1 matches 8 bases. The CDR3 covers 15 residues. J gave up 3 bases and V 2 bases, and 7 bases lay outside the gene matches. Germline assignment: CDR1 SGHNT and CDR2 YYREEE (reference sequence). The CDR3 DNA reads as TGTGCCAGCAGCTTAGGTACAGGGGGTTTCTACGAGCAGTACTTC. The encoded protein is CASSLGTGGFYEQYF.

This clonotype showed up just a few times. The J gene is TRBJ2-2, the V gene TRBV14; D is unclear. Germline CDR1 is SGHDN and CDR2 is FVKESK. Trimming shortened V by 1 base and J by 5 bases, and 5 bases separated the two germline ends. The CDR3 consists of 13 residues. This CDR3 is CASSQVTTGELFF. The CDR3 nucleotides are TGTGCCAGCAGCCAAGTGACGACCGGGGAGCTGTTTTTT. The whole variable domain, remainder taken from reference TRBV14 and TRBJ2-2, is EAGVTQFPSHSVIEKGQTVTLRCDPISGHDNLYWYRRVMGKEIKFLLHFVKESKQDESGMPNNRFLAERTGGTYSTLKVQPAELEDSGVYFCASSQVTTGELFFGEGSRLTVL.

The chain uses TRBV3-1 and TRBJ2-5, with D tentatively TRBD2 (6 bases). The germline V gene encodes CDR1 LGHDT and CDR2 YNNKEL (reference sequence). The CDR3 consists of 15 residues. V was pared by 0 bases and J by 4 bases, with 12 bases between. Here the CDR3 reads CASSQEASGPETQYF. CDR3 nucleotides: TGTGCCAGCAGCCAAGAAGCAAGCGGGCCAGAGACCCAGTACTTC.

This clonotype was observed at least ten times. J is TRBJ1-1 and V is TRBV20-1, with a tentative D call TRBD1 (5 bases). The CDR3 is made up of 14 amino acids. Per the germline V gene, CDR1 is DFQATT and CDR2 is SNEGSKA (reference sequence). The germline V and J ends were trimmed by 0 bases and 4 bases, with 12 bases remaining between them. The CDR3 here is CSARDPRAPTEAFF. DNA of the CDR3: TGCAGTGCTAGAGATCCCAGGGCCCCCACTGAAGCTTTCTTT.

The gene calls are TRBV7-2 and TRBJ1-5, with D maybe TRBD1 (5 bases). Germline loops: CDR1 SGHTA, CDR2 FQGNSA. With 4 bases removed from V and 7 bases from J, the gap between germline ends came to 14 bases. The CDR3 contains 14 residues. CDR3 sequence (DNA): TGTGCCAGCAGCTCCGGGAGGGGTGGACAGCCCCAGCATTTT. It encodes CASSSGRGGQPQHF.

This clonotype occurred many times. This chain uses TRBV30 with TRBJ1-5; D remains ambiguous. V shed 1 base and J shed 5 bases, with 6 bases lying between them. The V gene's germline CDR1 is GTSNPN and CDR2 SVGIG (reference sequence). The length of the CDR3 is 12 residues. The chain's CDR3 is CAWSGKYQPQHF. CDR3 DNA: TGTGCCTGGAGTGGGAAATATCAGCCCCAGCATTTT.

This clonotype was observed a handful of times. V and J are TRBV12-3 or TRBV12-4 and TRBJ1-2; D is unresolved. The CDR3 loop spans 11 amino acids. V lost 5 bases, J lost 10 bases, and 11 bases lay in between. The DNA for the CDR3 is TGTGCCAGCAGTACCGTTGGAGACTACACCTTC. Translated, it gives CASSTVGDYTF.

The gene calls are TRBV9 and TRBJ2-3, with D possibly matching TRBD2 (5 bases). Trimming cost V 0 bases and J 2 bases, with 16 bases left between them. CDR3 length: 17 amino acids. Germline-derived CDR1 and CDR2 are SGDLS and YYNGEE. Here the CDR3 DNA reads TGTGCCAGCAGCGTAGGCGTGGGCAGCGGAATCACAGATACGCAGTATTTT. Translation gives CASSVGVGSGITDTQYF.